The 18 T cell receptor beta chains below come from one sample, sequenced in a study of OX40 agonist ivuxolimab in advanced cancers. Some clones are missing from TCRdb's copy, which holds only in-frame ones; the method was immunoSEQ multiplex PCR. The profile shows tens of thousands of clones, roughly nine tenths of them singletons. The material was CD4+ or CD8+ T cells sorted from blood, obtained in a trial of the OX40 agonist ivuxolimab. The origin of the receptors is an adult with an advanced solid tumor such as melanoma, head and neck, liver or kidney cancer.

CDR3 DNA: TGTGCCAGCAATCAACAGGGGGGAAGCACAGATACGCAGTATTTT. Encoded protein: CASNQQGGSTDTQYF. The V gene is TRBV6-1, the J gene TRBJ2-3, with 8 bases aligning to TRBD1. The V and J ends lost 7 bases and 0 bases, in that order; junction bases with no gene match: 6. The CDR3 length is 15 residues. CDR1 is MNHNS, CDR2 SASEGT, per germline.

The chain joins TRBV27 to TRBJ1-2; the D gene is possibly TRBD1 (5 bases). Germline CDR1 is MNHEY and CDR2 is SMNVEV (reference sequence). The CDR3 covers 13 residues. Trimming stripped 6 bases from V and 8 bases from J, with 16 bases between. The CDR3 here is CASRQGGVGGYTF. The CDR3 DNA follows: TGTGCCAGCAGGCAGGGAGGGGTTGGCGGCTACACCTTC.

The rearrangement uses TRBV4-1 and TRBJ1-5; D is ambiguous. Trimming removed 1 base at V and 5 bases at J, with 6 bases between. The germline V gene has CDR1 MGHRA and CDR2 YSYEKL. The length of the CDR3 is 13 residues. CDR3 sequence: CASSQADDQPQHF. DNA for the CDR3: TGCGCCAGCAGCCAAGCTGATGATCAGCCCCAGCATTTT.

The chain uses TRBV30 and TRBJ1-2; D gene uncertain. CDR1 and CDR2 (germline): GTSNPN, SVGIG (reference sequence). V dropped 7 bases and J dropped 2 bases, with 17 bases sitting between them. This CDR3 region has 14 residues. This CDR3 is CASSPDGSNYGYTF. The CDR3 nucleotides are TGTGCCTCCTCCCCCGATGGGTCAAACTATGGCTACACCTTC.

This sequence joins TRBV6-1 and TRBJ1-1, with D uncertain. Germline loops: CDR1 MNHNS, CDR2 SASEGT. V lost 8 bases, J lost 1 base, and 11 bases lay in between. CDR3 length equals 13 residues. The CDR3 sequence: CASHGRANTEAFF. The DNA for the CDR3 is TGTGCCAGCCATGGGAGGGCGAACACTGAAGCTTTCTTT.

This sequence joins TRBV25-1 and TRBJ1-4, with D perhaps matching TRBD1 (6 bases). This CDR3 spans 15 amino acids. Germline lookup yields CDR1 MGHDK and CDR2 SYGVNS. V was shortened by 4 bases and J by 3 bases, with 12 bases between the two germline ends. The DNA of the CDR3 is TGTGCCAGCAGTGTGCTGACAGGAGCTAATGAAAAACTGTTTTTT. The encoded protein is CASSVLTGANEKLFF.

The chain employs TRBV21-1 and TRBJ2-2; the D call of TRBD2 is as the table states it, not checked on the DNA. TRBV21-1 is noted as a pseudogene. This CDR3 is built from 11 residues. The chain's CDR3 is CASSNLWELFF. DNA for the CDR3: TGTGCCAGCAGCAATCTATGGGAGCTGTTTTTT.

The chain recombines TRBV30 with TRBJ1-1, with TRBD1 matching 7 bases. Germline-derived CDR1 and CDR2 are GTSNPN and SVGIG (reference sequence). V lost 6 bases, J lost 0 bases, and 22 bases stayed unmatched. The CDR3 covers 19 residues. CDR3 protein: CACTQGLARGMRMNTEAFF. The CDR3 DNA is TGTGCCTGCACTCAGGGCCTGGCCAGGGGGATGAGGATGAACACTGAAGCTTTCTTT.

The rearrangement uses TRBV18 and TRBJ1-3; 9 bases line up with TRBD1. V shed 3 bases and J 4 bases; nucleotides not matched to a gene: 4. Germline loops: CDR1 KGHSH, CDR2 LQKENI. The CDR3 sequence is 15 residues long. In DNA form, the CDR3 reads TGTGCCAGCTCACCCCCCGGGACAGGGGGAAACACCATATATTTT. Residues: CASSPPGTGGNTIYF. Complete variable domain (other parts from reference TRBV18 and TRBJ1-3): NAGVMQNPRHLVRRRGQEARLRCSPMKGHSHVYWYRQLPEEGLKFMVYLQKENIIDESGMPKERFSAEFPKEGPSILRIQQVVRGDSAAYFCASSPPGTGGNTIYFGEGSWLTVV.

V gene TRBV30 combines with J gene TRBJ2-5, with D maybe TRBD1 (7 bases). V dropped 0 bases and J dropped 5 bases, with 13 bases sitting between them. This CDR3 is 14 amino acids long. Germline assignment: CDR1 GTSNPN and CDR2 SVGIG (reference sequence). CDR3 bases: TGTGCCTGGAGTGTAGGCGCAGGGGGGGAGACCCAGTACTTC. Encoded protein: CAWSVGAGGETQYF.

This chain joins TRBV28 and TRBJ1-4; no definite D call. The CDR3 has 15 residues. The germline V and J ends were trimmed by 1 base and 1 base, with 7 bases remaining between them. Per germline, CDR1 MDHEN and CDR2 SYDVKM. In DNA form, the CDR3 reads TGTGCCAGCAGTTTATTGGGTGTAACTAATGAAAAACTGTTTTTT. Protein sequence: CASSLLGVTNEKLFF.

This chain links TRBV4-1 with TRBJ2-3; D is perhaps TRBD2 (5 bases). This CDR3 comprises 19 residues. Trimming took off 2 bases at V and 3 bases at J, with 24 bases between the two ends. The germline V gene has CDR1 MGHRA and CDR2 YSYEKL. The CDR3 coding sequence is TGCGCCAGCAGCCAACCCCAGAGAGGCGACCCCGGCGGGACAGATACGCAGTATTTT. This sequence encodes CASSQPQRGDPGGTDTQYF.

The V and J genes are TRBV5-1 and TRBJ2-5; possibly TRBD1 or TRBD2 for D (5 bases each). CDR3 length: 14 residues. CDR1 is SGHRS and CDR2 is YFSETQ in the germline V gene. V lost 4 bases and J lost 4, with 14 bases in between. CDR3 region: CASSNWGNGETQYF. In DNA form, the CDR3 reads TGCGCCAGCAGCAACTGGGGGAACGGAGAGACCCAGTACTTC.

The gene calls are TRBV19 and TRBJ1-3; possible D gene TRBD1, 6 bases. The CDR3 is 13 residues long. Germline assignment: CDR1 LNHDA and CDR2 SQIVND (reference sequence). V lost 11 bases and J 0 bases, leaving 11 bases between the germline ends. The CDR3 region has the DNA TGTGCCTGTAAGGGGGACTCTGGAAACACCATATATTTT. It specifies CACKGDSGNTIYF. The variable domain in full, with the rest retrieved from reference TRBV19 and TRBJ1-3, is DGGITQSPKYLFRKEGQNVTLSCEQNLNHDAMYWYRQDPGQGLRLIYYSQIVNDFQKGDIAEGYSVSREKKESFPLTVTSAQKNPTAFYLCACKGDSGNTIYFGEGSWLTVV.

The rearrangement joins TRBV2 to TRBJ2-7; 9 nucleotides line up with TRBD1. J was trimmed by 3 bases and V by 6 bases; bases with no gene match: 3. CDR1 is SNHLY and CDR2 is FYNNEI in the germline V gene. The CDR3 is 13 amino acids. The CDR3 nucleotides are TGTGCCAGCAGAACAGGGGGCGGCTACGAGCAGTACTTC. Its protein product is CASRTGGGYEQYF.

V gene TRBV15 combines with J gene TRBJ2-3, with TRBD2 matching 11 bases. V shed 1 base, J shed 4 bases, and the junction held 4 bases outside the gene matches. The length of the CDR3 is 16 residues. Looked up from germline, CDR1 is LNHNV and CDR2 is YYDKDF (reference sequence). Here the CDR3 DNA reads TGTGCCACCAGCAGAGGCCTAGCGGGGGGATCAGATACGCAGTATTTT. Translating it yields CATSRGLAGGSDTQYF.

This chain links TRBV27 with TRBJ1-1; no clear D gene. The CDR3 sequence is 14 residues long. V was cut by 3 bases and J by 1 base, with 9 bases left in between. Looked up from germline, CDR1 is MNHEY and CDR2 is SMNVEV (reference sequence). CDR3 DNA: TGTGCCAGCAGTTTCGCGCGGGCGAACACTGAAGCTTTCTTT. Protein sequence: CASSFARANTEAFF.

The V call is TRBV11-2, the J call TRBJ2-2; 12 positions agree with TRBD2. V trimming: 5 bases; J trimming: 4 bases; junction bases outside the gene matches: 5. The CDR3 totals 16 residues. Germline CDR1 is SGHAT and CDR2 is FQNNGV. The CDR3 region has the DNA TGTGCCAGCAGCCAATGGGGACTAGCGGGCACCGGGGAGCTGTTTTTT. Amino acid sequence: CASSQWGLAGTGELFF.